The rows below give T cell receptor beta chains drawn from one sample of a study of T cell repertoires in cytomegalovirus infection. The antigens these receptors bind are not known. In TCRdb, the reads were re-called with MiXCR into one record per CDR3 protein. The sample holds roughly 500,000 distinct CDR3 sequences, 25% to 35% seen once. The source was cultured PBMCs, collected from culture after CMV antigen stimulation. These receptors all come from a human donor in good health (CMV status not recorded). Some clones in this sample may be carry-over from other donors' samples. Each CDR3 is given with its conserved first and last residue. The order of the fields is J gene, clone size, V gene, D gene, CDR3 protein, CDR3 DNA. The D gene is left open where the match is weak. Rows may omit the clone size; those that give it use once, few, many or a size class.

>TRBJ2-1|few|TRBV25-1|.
CASSEWGPAGSYNEQFF
TGTGCCAGCAGTGAATGGGGCCCCGCGGGCTCCTACAATGAGCAGTTCTTC
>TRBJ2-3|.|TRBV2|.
CASSEQGFDTQYF
TGTGCCAGCAGCGAACAGGGTTTCGATACGCAGTATTTT
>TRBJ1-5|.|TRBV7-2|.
CASSLVSSADQPQHF
TGTGCCAGCAGCTTAGTGTCGTCGGCGGATCAGCCCCAGCATTTT
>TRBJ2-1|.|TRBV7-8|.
CASSLARTSYNEQFF
TGTGCCAGCAGCTTAGCTAGGACAAGCTACAATGAGCAGTTCTTC
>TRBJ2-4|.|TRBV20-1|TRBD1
CSASGRGLENIQYF
TGCAGTGCTAGCGGCAGGGGGCTGGAGAACATTCAGTACTTC
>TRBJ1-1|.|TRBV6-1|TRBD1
CASGYQGAGTEAFF
TGTGCCAGCGGGTACCAGGGGGCAGGGACTGAAGCTTTCTTT
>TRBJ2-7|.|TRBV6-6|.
CASSDAAGQSYEQYF
TGTGCCAGCAGCGACGCAGCGGGACAGTCCTACGAGCAGTACTTC
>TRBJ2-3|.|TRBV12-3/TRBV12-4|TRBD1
CASTNNRGRGDLTDTQYF
TGTGCCAGCACCAACAACAGGGGGCGCGGGGACCTCACAGATACGCAGTATTTT
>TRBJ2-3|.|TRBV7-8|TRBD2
CASSLVPLGGDTQYF
TGTGCCAGCAGCTTGGTTCCATTGGGGGGGGATACGCAGTATTTT
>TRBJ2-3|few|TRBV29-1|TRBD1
CSATGTGGTDTQYF
TGCAGCGCCACAGGCACAGGGGGCACAGATACGCAGTATTTT
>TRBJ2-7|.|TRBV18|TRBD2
CASSPLGLADEQYF
TGTGCCAGCTCACCACTTGGACTAGCAGACGAGCAGTACTTC
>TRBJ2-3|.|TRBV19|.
CASTLTGSTDTQYF
TGTGCCAGTACCCTGACAGGATCCACAGATACGCAGTATTTT
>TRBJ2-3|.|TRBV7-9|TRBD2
CASSSSLAAPVDTQYF
TGTGCCAGCAGTTCCAGCCTAGCGGCACCTGTGGATACGCAGTATTTT
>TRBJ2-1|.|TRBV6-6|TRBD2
CASSYSPSGGNEQFF
TGTGCCAGCAGTTACTCGCCTAGCGGGGGGAATGAGCAGTTCTTC
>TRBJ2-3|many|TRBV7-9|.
CASSPRQRGTDTQYF
TGTGCCAGCAGCCCACGTCAACGAGGCACAGATACGCAGTATTTT
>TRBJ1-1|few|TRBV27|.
CASSSTRQAQAFF
TGTGCCAGCAGTTCGACCAGACAAGCCCAAGCTTTCTTT
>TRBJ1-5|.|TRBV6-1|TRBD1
CASSEATGGSNQPQHF
TGTGCCAGCAGTGAAGCCACAGGGGGGAGTAATCAGCCCCAGCATTTT
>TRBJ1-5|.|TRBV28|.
CASSHGGGTGNQPQHF
TGTGCCAGCAGTCACGGGGGGGGGACGGGCAATCAGCCCCAGCATTTT
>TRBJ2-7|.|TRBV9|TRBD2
CASSGLAGGLSYEQYF
TGTGCCAGCAGCGGACTAGCGGGAGGTCTTTCCTACGAGCAGTACTTC
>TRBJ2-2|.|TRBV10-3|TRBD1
CAISPPQGWATGELFF
TGTGCCATCAGCCCCCCACAGGGGTGGGCCACCGGGGAGCTGTTTTTT
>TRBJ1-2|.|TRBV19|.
CASSPKGLLNYGYTF
TGTGCCAGTAGTCCGAAAGGACTGCTTAACTATGGCTACACCTTC
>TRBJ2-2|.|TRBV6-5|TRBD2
CASSYSRGAGELFF
TGTGCCAGCAGTTACTCGCGGGGGGCCGGGGAGCTGTTTTTT
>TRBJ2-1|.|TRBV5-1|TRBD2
CASSSWTSGREGSYNEQFF
TGCGCCAGCAGCTCCTGGACTAGCGGGAGGGAAGGGTCCTACAATGAGCAGTTCTTC
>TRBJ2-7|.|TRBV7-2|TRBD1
CASSHKGQGEGEQYF
TGTGCCAGCAGCCATAAGGGACAGGGAGAAGGCGAGCAGTACTTC
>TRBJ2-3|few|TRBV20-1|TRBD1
CSATLRTGVGDTQYF
TGCAGTGCCACCCTCCGCACAGGGGTTGGAGATACGCAGTATTTT
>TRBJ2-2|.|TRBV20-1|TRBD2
CSATEILAANTGELFF
TGCAGTGCTACCGAAATACTAGCGGCGAACACCGGGGAGCTGTTTTTT
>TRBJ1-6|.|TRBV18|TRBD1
CASSPPGTANSPLHF
TGTGCCAGCTCACCTCCCGGGACAGCTAATTCACCCCTCCACTTT